The source of this TCR beta chain is a study of shared clonotypes between healthy human individuals. General observations from the study: Clonotype sharing across donors was expected to vary with sequencing depth.

The table came from immunoSEQ multiplex PCR; TCRdb's copy has only in-frame clones and leaves some out. The sample comprises about 2.4 million clones, over 85% of which are singletons, and 0.36% rests with the top ten. CD4+ cells yielded CD45RA+ naive and CD45RA-negative memory subsets. This CDR3 spans 15 amino acids. V shed 3 bases, J shed 4 bases, and the junction held 7 bases outside the gene matches. Germline values: CDR1 LNHDA, CDR2 SQIVND (reference sequence). Concerning this clone itself: Its antigen is as yet unknown.

Specimen: naive CD4+ T cells from PBMCs. The subset: CD45RA+ positively selected. This clonotype originated in a man between 18 and 29 years old in good health. Some clones in this sample may be carry-over from other donors' samples. The chain is built from TRBV19 and TRBJ1-2; 8 nucleotides agree with TRBD1. CDR3 nucleotide sequence: TGTGCCAGTAGTATTGGACAGGGATATGGCTATGGCTACACCTTC. Its protein product is CASSIGQGYGYGYTF.